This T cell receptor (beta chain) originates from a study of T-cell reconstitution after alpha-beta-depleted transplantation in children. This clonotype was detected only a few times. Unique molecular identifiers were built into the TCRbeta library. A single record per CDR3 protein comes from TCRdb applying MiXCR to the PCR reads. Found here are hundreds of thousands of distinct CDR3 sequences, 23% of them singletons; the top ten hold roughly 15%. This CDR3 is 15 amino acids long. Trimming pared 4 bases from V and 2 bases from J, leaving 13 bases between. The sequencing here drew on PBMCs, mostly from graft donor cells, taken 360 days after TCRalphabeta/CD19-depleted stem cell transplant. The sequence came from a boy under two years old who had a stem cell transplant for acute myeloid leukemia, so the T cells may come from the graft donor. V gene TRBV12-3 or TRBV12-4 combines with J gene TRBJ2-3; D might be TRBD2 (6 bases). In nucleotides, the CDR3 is TGTGCCAGCAGTTCCTCGGGGGAGCCCACAGATACGCAGTATTTT. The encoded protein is CASSSSGEPTDTQYF.